This T cell receptor (beta chain) comes out of a study of response to subunit inactivated influenza vaccine. TCRdb used MiXCR to reprocess the RT-PCR reads, holding one entry per CDR3 protein. The table lists more than 450,000 distinct CDR3 sequences, 12% of them singletons. Ten or more counts support this clonotype. Sequencing was performed on PBMCs from blood, taken on the day of vaccination. This TCR was sampled from a man aged 50 or older who received an inactivated influenza vaccine.

The CDR3 loop reads CASSSGTVNTGELFF. The CDR3 DNA reads as TGCGCCAGCAGCTCGGGGACAGTGAACACCGGGGAGCTGTTTTTT. The chain employs TRBV5-1 and TRBJ2-2; 7 positions match TRBD1. This CDR3 contains 15 residues. Germline CDR1 SGHRS, CDR2 YFSETQ. V trimming: 3 bases; J trimming: 1 base; junction bases outside the gene matches: 3.